The text below deals with one T cell receptor beta chain. This sample was taken from a study of blood T cell repertoires in COVID-19. The repertoire was sequenced with immunoSEQ multiplex PCR; TCRdb's copy has only in-frame clones and lacks some. The top ten hold roughly 21% of the sample, which has approximately 190,000 clones, nearly 90% seen once. The germline V gene has CDR1 LNHDA and CDR2 SQIVND (reference sequence). The length of the CDR3 is 14 residues. J gave up 3 bases and V 7 bases, and 4 bases lay outside the gene matches. This chain links TRBV19 with TRBJ1-4; 8 bases fit TRBD1. This TCR was recovered from a man between 60 and 70 years old with active or convalescent COVID-19. Sequencing input: peripheral blood. The CDR3 reads CASTADRANEKLFF. The CDR3, as DNA: TGTGCCAGTACCGCGGACAGGGCTAATGAAAAACTGTTTTTT.